Listed below are T cell receptor beta chains from one sample, sequenced in a study of cytomegalovirus exposure and HLA in healthy donors. Measured with immunoSEQ multiplex PCR; TCRdb has only the in-frame clones, and not every one. The sample holds 200,000 to 250,000 clones, about two thirds seen once. The specimen sequenced was PBMCs. The receptors stem from a man aged 40-50 years in good health and CMV-seropositive. The CDR3 runs from the conserved cysteine through the conserved F or W. D genes are given only for firm matches. Rows give clone size only sometimes, using once, few, many, or a class for an expanded clone.

j_gene	abundance	v_gene	len	d_gene	CDR3nt	CDR3aa
TRBJ2-5	once	TRBV6-5	15	TRBD1	TGTGCCAGCAGTTACTTGGACAGGCAAGAAGAGACCCAGTACTTC	CASSYLDRQEETQYF
TRBJ2-5	NA	TRBV10-3	11	NA	TGTGCCGCCGCGGGGGCGGAGACCCAGTACTTC	CAAAGAETQYF
TRBJ2-7	NA	TRBV2	14	TRBD1	TGTGCCAGCAATACCGGGACAGCGACTATGAAGCAGTACTTC	CASNTGTATMKQYF
TRBJ1-2	NA	TRBV15	13	NA	TGTGCCACCAGCAGTGACAGTGACTATGGCTACACCTTC	CATSSDSDYGYTF
TRBJ2-7	NA	TRBV5-1	16	NA	TGCGCCAGCAGCCCGGGGTGGGGGGACCGAGCCTACGAGCAGTACTTC	CASSPGWGDRAYEQYF
TRBJ2-1	NA	TRBV29-1	17	TRBD2	TGCAGCGTTGATCCCCCCCTAGCGGCCGATCCCCTTGGTGAGCAGTTCTTC	CSVDPPLAADPLGEQFF
TRBJ2-7	few	TRBV9	14	TRBD1	TGTGCCAGCAGCACCGGGGACAGGGCCTACGAGCAGTACTTC	CASSTGDRAYEQYF
TRBJ2-5	NA	TRBV18	14	NA	TGTGCCAGCTCGGAGACTTTAGGTCAAGAGACCCAGTACTTC	CASSETLGQETQYF
TRBJ1-1	NA	TRBV19	15	TRBD1	TGTGCCAGTAGCCCGACAGGGTCCGGGTACACTGAAGCTTTCTTT	CASSPTGSGYTEAFF
TRBJ2-3	NA	TRBV4-2	16	TRBD2	TGTGCCAGCAGCCAAGAAGAAGCGGGGGAGGCAGATACGCAGTATTTT	CASSQEEAGEADTQYF
TRBJ1-1	NA	TRBV7-9	14	NA	TGTGCCAGCAGCTTAGAGACATCTAACACTGAAGCTTTCTTT	CASSLETSNTEAFF
TRBJ2-3	NA	TRBV27	20	TRBD2	TGTGCCAGCAGTTTATCTCTTATTAGGGCTAGCGGGGGGTTGACAGATACGCAGTATTTT	CASSLSLIRASGGLTDTQYF
TRBJ2-5	NA	TRBV28	14	NA	TGTGCCAGCACCCCCGCTGGGGCTGGGGAGACCCAGTACTTC	CASTPAGAGETQYF
TRBJ1-5	NA	TRBV5-8	18	TRBD1	TGTGCCAGCAGCTTAGCTGCACCCTGGACAGGGAGCAATCAGCCCCAGCATTTT	CASSLAAPWTGSNQPQHF
TRBJ1-1	NA	TRBV7-9	13	NA	TGTGCCAGCAGCCCCACCCTAAACAGTGAAGCTTTCTTT	CASSPTLNSEAFF
TRBJ2-7	NA	TRBV27	13	TRBD1	TGTGCCAGCAAACTGGACAGGGGGAACGAGCAGTACTTC	CASKLDRGNEQYF
TRBJ1-1	few	TRBV10-1	13	NA	TGCGCCAGCAGTTACTCCGTCGCGGGTGAAGCTTTCTTT	CASSYSVAGEAFF